This entry concerns a single T cell receptor beta chain. Its specificity is not known. These data come from a study of T cells after yellow fever vaccination. Study summary: SMART-Seq v4 Ultra Low Input handled preparation of low-cell-number fractions.

Germline V gene sequence: CDR1 DFQATT, CDR2 SNEGSKA (reference sequence). The CDR3 totals 13 residues. Trimming removed 3 bases from V and 2 bases from J, with 10 bases in between. Each CDR3 protein is one row after TCRdb ran MiXCR on the 5' RACE reads. The sample contains 500,000 to 650,000 distinct CDR3 sequences, less than 15% of which appear only once. Study-wide results and caveats: Secondary responses were weaker yet peaked faster, day 5 versus 15.

The TCR was taken from a man between 25 and 39 years old who received the YFV17D yellow fever vaccine. The chain recombines TRBV20-1 with TRBJ2-5, with TRBD2 as a possible D gene (6 bases). Specimen: PBMCs, collected on the day of the yellow fever booster vaccination. The CDR3, as DNA: TGCAGTGCTAGTCCCGGACTACAAGAGACCCAGTACTTC. The encoded protein is CSASPGLQETQYF.